The 12 T cell receptor beta chains listed next were all sequenced from one sample in a study of OX40 agonist ivuxolimab in advanced cancers. The table came from immunoSEQ multiplex PCR; TCRdb's copy has only in-frame clones and leaves some out. This sample carries approximately 40,000 clones, around 90% of them seen once, and the ten largest clones take 5.5% to 7.5%. The sample in question was CD4+ or CD8+ T cells sorted from blood, obtained in a trial of the OX40 agonist ivuxolimab. These receptor sequences come from an adult with an advanced solid tumor such as melanoma, head and neck, liver or kidney cancer.

CDR3 protein: CATTAGGVNQPQHF. CDR3 nucleotide sequence: TGTGCCACAACGGCAGGGGGCGTCAATCAGCCCCAGCATTTT. The chain joins TRBV15 to TRBJ1-5; 8 bases match TRBD1. V dropped 9 bases and J dropped 3; count of bases not matched to a gene: 7. This CDR3 is 14 amino acids long. The germline V gene encodes CDR1 LNHNV and CDR2 YYDKDF (reference sequence).

The chain combines TRBV5-1 with TRBJ2-1; no clear D. This CDR3 is built from 15 residues. Trimming cost V 3 bases and J 3 bases, with 13 bases left between them. Germline V gene data show CDR1 as SGHRS and CDR2 as YFSETQ. The CDR3 reads CASSYAGYNYNEQFF. CDR3 in DNA: TGCGCCAGCAGCTATGCCGGCTATAACTACAATGAGCAGTTCTTC.

This clone was counted only a few times. The V call is TRBV29-1, the J call TRBJ1-1; 9 bases fit TRBD1. V lost 7 bases and J lost 1; bases outside the gene matches: 4. Germline V gene sequence: CDR1 SQVTM, CDR2 ANQGSEA. The CDR3 sequence is 13 residues long. CDR3 sequence reads: CSGGTGKNTEAFF. DNA of the CDR3: TGCAGCGGAGGGACAGGGAAGAACACTGAAGCTTTCTTT.

V is TRBV9 and J is TRBJ2-7, with D unclear. This CDR3 is built from 13 residues. Germline CDR1 SGDLS, CDR2 YYNGEE. Between the trimmed V and J ends, which lost 0 bases and 6 bases, there was a span of 10 bases. The CDR3 region is CASSVAVTGEQYF. In nucleotides, the CDR3 is TGTGCCAGCAGCGTAGCTGTTACTGGCGAGCAGTACTTC.

The rearrangement joins TRBV5-1 to TRBJ2-6, with a tentative D call TRBD1 (6 bases). V lost 0 bases and J 0 bases, leaving 13 bases between the germline ends. The CDR3 has 18 residues. The germline V gene encodes CDR1 SGHRS and CDR2 YFSETQ. The CDR3 protein is CASSLVSRGNSGANVLTF. CDR3 nucleotides: TGCGCCAGCAGCTTGGTGAGTAGGGGGAACTCTGGGGCCAACGTCCTGACTTTC.

V and J are TRBV27 and TRBJ1-1; D gene uncertain. Per germline, CDR1 MNHEY and CDR2 SMNVEV (reference sequence). This CDR3 contains 16 residues. Trimming cost V 2 bases and J 0 bases, with 13 bases left between them. The CDR3 DNA sequence: TGTGCCAGCAGTTTAAAGGACGGAGTGATGAACACTGAAGCTTTCTTT. It is translated as CASSLKDGVMNTEAFF.

The table lists this clone with a count of one. This sequence joins TRBV5-1 and TRBJ2-1; perhaps TRBD1 as D (5 bases). Trimming took off 3 bases at V and 0 bases at J, with 10 bases between the two ends. The CDR3 has 15 amino acids. Germline CDR1 SGHRS, CDR2 YFSETQ. CDR3 DNA: TGCGCCAGCAGCTCTACTACAGGCTCCTACAATGAGCAGTTCTTC. Its protein is CASSSTTGSYNEQFF. The full variable domain, rest sourced from reference TRBV5-1 and TRBJ2-1, is KAGVTQTPRYLIKTRGQQVTLSCSPISGHRSVSWYQQTPGQGLQFLFEYFSETQRNKGNFPGRFSGRQFSNSRSEMNVSTLELGDSALYLCASSSTTGSYNEQFFGPGTRLTVL.

V usage is TRBV7-6 and J usage is TRBJ1-4; perhaps TRBD1 as D (6 bases). Trimming stripped 5 bases from V and 0 bases from J, with 13 bases between. Germline V gene sequence: CDR1 SGHVS, CDR2 FNYEAQ. CDR3 length: 16 residues. The CDR3 DNA is TGTGCCAGCAGCGTAGGACAGAGCGCAACTAATGAAAAACTGTTTTTT. Its protein is CASSVGQSATNEKLFF.

The chain joins TRBV28 to TRBJ1-5; D perhaps matches TRBD1 (6 bases). Between the trimmed V and J ends, which lost 5 bases and 4 bases, there was a span of 21 bases. The CDR3 contains 17 residues. The germline gives CDR1 MDHEN, CDR2 SYDVKM. The CDR3 loop reads CASSAVQGLRGNQPQHF. The CDR3 bases are TGTGCCAGCAGTGCCGTACAGGGTTTGAGAGGAAATCAGCCCCAGCATTTT. The full variable domain, rest sourced from reference TRBV28 and TRBJ1-5, is DVKVTQSSRYLVKRTGEKVFLECVQDMDHENMFWYRQDPGLGLRLIYFSYDVKMKEKGDIPEGYSVSREKKERFSLILESASTNQTSMYLCASSAVQGLRGNQPQHFGDGTRLSIL.

The chain carries TRBV21-1 and TRBJ1-1; the table's TRBD1 call for D was not verified on the DNA. TRBV21-1 has pseudogene status. This CDR3 contains 19 residues. The chain's CDR3 is CASSKAVLHRGRKNTEAFF. The CDR3 DNA sequence: TGTGCCAGCAGCAAAGCCGTTCTTCACAGGGGGCGAAAGAACACTGAAGCTTTCTTT.

The chain employs TRBV11-2 and TRBJ2-3; D possibly corresponds to TRBD2 (6 bases). The V end lost 5 bases, the J end lost 3 bases, and 15 bases lay between the germline ends. The CDR3 extends over 15 amino acids. From germline, CDR1 is SGHAT and CDR2 FQNNGV. For the CDR3, the DNA is TGTGCCAGCAGCCTCCTAGCGTTGCGTACAGATACGCAGTATTTT. It specifies CASSLLALRTDTQYF.

The chain combines TRBV27 with TRBJ1-6; D remains ambiguous. CDR1 MNHEY and CDR2 SMNVEV come from the germline V gene (reference sequence). The length of the CDR3 is 14 residues. The V and J ends lost 2 bases and 6 bases respectively, with 8 bases between them. Here the CDR3 DNA reads TGTGCCAGCAGTTTAACCGCTGGTAATTCACCCCTCCACTTT. Protein: CASSLTAGNSPLHF.